This T cell receptor beta chain was identified in a study of type 1 and type 2 diabetes patients. Amplification started from genomic DNA. The TCR beta CDR3 region was amplified using 30 forward and 13 reverse primers. Via MiXCR, TCRdb re-called the multiplex PCR reads, giving one row per CDR3 protein. Of about 290,000 distinct CDR3 sequences detected, around 47% appear once; the ten largest clones hold approximately 14%. The junction had 13 bases not matched to a gene; V was cut back by 7 bases and J by 6 bases. The CDR3 has 15 amino acids. Germline-derived CDR1 and CDR2 are LNHDA and SQIVND (reference sequence).

The sequence was obtained from a man younger than 35 with type 2 diabetes. This chain uses TRBV19 with TRBJ1-2, with TRBD1 matching 8 bases. Sequencing was done on a sample of peripheral blood mononuclear cells (PBMCs). The CDR3 reads CASTSTGEVGNGYTF. DNA of the CDR3: TGTGCCAGTACCTCGACAGGGGAAGTCGGTAATGGCTACACCTTC.